One sample yielded the 25 T cell receptor beta chains listed below, sequenced in a study of T cell responses to AZD1222 COVID-19 vaccine. Only in-frame clones appear in the TCRdb table, and some are missing; sequencing was by immunoSEQ multiplex PCR. The sample contains about 150,000 clones, 90% of which appear only once. This specimen consisted of peripheral blood, obtained on day 0 of AZD1222 vaccination. Receptors were obtained from an adult in good health.

The chain links TRBV9 to TRBJ2-3; 7 bases line up with TRBD1. Germline V gives CDR1 SGDLS, CDR2 YYNGEE. V trimming: 6 bases; J trimming: 3 bases; junction bases outside the gene matches: 10. The CDR3 is 15 residues long. CDR3 nucleotide sequence: TGTGCCAGCACCCCAGAGGGGGCAGCGACAGATACGCAGTATTTT. Translation gives CASTPEGAATDTQYF.

V is TRBV6-2 or TRBV6-3 and J is TRBJ2-3, with D perhaps TRBD1 (5 bases). Germline V gene lookup returns CDR1 MNHEY and CDR2 SVGEGT. The CDR3 runs to 16 residues. The V gene lost 2 bases and the J gene lost 4 bases, with 16 bases spanning the gap. CDR3 sequence (DNA): TGTGCCAGCAGTTACGTCTGGGGCCGCGGCCCAGATACGCAGTATTTT. Amino acid sequence: CASSYVWGRGPDTQYF.

The sample holds one count of this clone. The rearrangement uses TRBV5-6 and TRBJ1-5; D is possibly TRBD1 (6 bases). The V gene's germline CDR1 is SGHDT and CDR2 YYEEEE. The CDR3 spans 15 residues. V was cut by 4 bases and J by 0 bases, with 11 bases left in between. CDR3 coding DNA: TGTGCCAGCAGCAAGGGACATTATAGCAATCAGCCCCAGCATTTT. Protein: CASSKGHYSNQPQHF. Supplemented by reference TRBV5-6 and TRBJ1-5, the full variable domain reads DAGVTQSPTHLIKTRGQQVTLRCSPKSGHDTVSWYQQALGQGPQFIFQYYEEEERQRGNFPDRFSGHQFPNYSSELNVNALLLGDSALYLCASSKGHYSNQPQHFGDGTRLSIL.

The gene calls are TRBV9 and TRBJ2-1; 8 bases align to TRBD2. There are 17 residues in the CDR3. After removal of 2 bases from V and 5 bases from J, the junction contained 12 bases not matched to a gene. Germline CDR1 reads SGDLS; CDR2 reads YYNGEE. The chain's CDR3 is CASSVQSVGLADNEQFF. CDR3 DNA sequence: TGTGCCAGCAGCGTCCAGAGCGTTGGACTAGCAGACAATGAGCAGTTCTTC. The full variable domain, with the rest looked up from reference TRBV9 and TRBJ2-1, is DSGVTQTPKHLITATGQRVTLRCSPRSGDLSVYWYQQSLDQGLQFLIQYYNGEERAKGNILERFSAQQFPDLHSELNLSSLELGDSALYFCASSVQSVGLADNEQFFGPGTRLTVL.

CDR3 loop: CASKPTSLAGSTDTQYF. DNA of the CDR3: TGTGCCAGTAAACCGACCAGCCTAGCGGGGAGCACAGATACGCAGTATTTT. The J gene is TRBJ2-3, the V gene TRBV19; 9 bases fit TRBD2. The CDR3 consists of 17 residues. Germline CDR1 reads LNHDA; CDR2 reads SQIVND (reference sequence). The trim removed 7 bases at V and 0 bases at J, leaving 11 bases unmatched.

The chain has TRBV2 and TRBJ1-1; possibly TRBD1 for D (5 bases). Trimming took 6 bases from V and 6 from J, leaving 14 bases between them. The germline gives CDR1 SNHLY, CDR2 FYNNEI. CDR3 length equals 13 residues. The CDR3: CASSLTVNPEAFF. As DNA, the CDR3 is TGTGCCAGCAGCCTGACAGTTAACCCTGAAGCTTTCTTT. Full variable domain (outside the CDR3, taken from reference TRBV2 and TRBJ1-1): EPEVTQTPSHQVTQMGQEVILRCVPISNHLYFYWYRQILGQKVEFLVSFYNNEISEKSEIFDDQFSVERPDGSNFTLKIRSTKLEDSAMYFCASSLTVNPEAFFGQGTRLTVV.

The chain uses TRBV24-1 and TRBJ2-3; 10 bases align to TRBD1. Germline trimming cut 2 bases from V and 3 bases from J; bases unmatched to any gene: 4. CDR1 and CDR2 from the germline V gene are KGHDR and SFDVKD. This CDR3 comprises 16 residues. For the CDR3, the DNA is TGTGCCACCAGTGATTCCTGGGACAGGGGAACAGATACGCAGTATTTT. It encodes CATSDSWDRGTDTQYF.

The V and J genes are TRBV7-2 and TRBJ1-1, with no clear D. Trimming removed 5 bases from V and 0 bases from J, with 7 bases in between. This CDR3 comprises 13 residues. The V gene's germline CDR1 is SGHTA and CDR2 FQGNSA. The CDR3 spells CASSNGLNTEAFF. As DNA, the CDR3 is TGTGCCAGCAGCAACGGACTGAACACTGAAGCTTTCTTT.

This clone was seen a single time. The chain employs TRBV27 and TRBJ2-2; 9 bases line up with TRBD2. From germline, CDR1 is MNHEY and CDR2 SMNVEV (reference sequence). The CDR3 sequence is 17 residues long. The ends lost 8 bases at V and 6 bases at J; junction bases unmatched: 16. CDR3 bases: TGTGCCAGCGGACCGACCCCCGGAGTAGCGGGAGCCGGGGAGCTGTTTTTT. Translation gives CASGPTPGVAGAGELFF.

The chain has TRBV9 and TRBJ2-7; the D is unclear. The CDR3 is 13 residues long. The ends were cut back, 3 bases at V and 5 bases at J, with 12 bases in the middle. Germline V lookup: CDR1 SGDLS, CDR2 YYNGEE. CDR3 nucleotides: TGTGCCAGCAGCGCCCCTAGAGATAACGAGCAGTACTTC. It encodes CASSAPRDNEQYF. The whole variable domain, filled in from reference TRBV9 and TRBJ2-7, reads DSGVTQTPKHLITATGQRVTLRCSPRSGDLSVYWYQQSLDQGLQFLIQYYNGEERAKGNILERFSAQQFPDLHSELNLSSLELGDSALYFCASSAPRDNEQYFGPGTRLTVT.

The CDR3 DNA sequence: TGTGCCACCAGTGATTTCCCCTATAATCAGCCCCAGCATTTT. It is translated as CATSDFPYNQPQHF. V usage is TRBV24-1 and J usage is TRBJ1-5, with D unresolved. In germline, CDR1 is KGHDR, CDR2 SFDVKD. V was trimmed by 1 base and J by 4 bases, leaving 7 bases between them. There are 14 residues in the CDR3.

The chain joins TRBV19 to TRBJ2-7; 10 bases match TRBD2. Germline trimming cut 5 bases from V and 3 bases from J; bases unmatched to any gene: 10. The CDR3 has 16 residues. Germline V gene sequence: CDR1 LNHDA, CDR2 SQIVND (reference sequence). The DNA for the CDR3 is TGTGCCAGTAGTCCTAGCGGGAGTGGATCGCTCTACGAGCAGTACTTC. It codes for CASSPSGSGSLYEQYF.

This clone was detected only a few times. The V gene is TRBV28, the J gene TRBJ2-1; TRBD2 agrees at 8 bases. The CDR3 has 14 amino acids. V lost 5 bases and J lost 12; bases outside the gene matches: 12. The germline CDR1 and CDR2 sequences are MDHEN and SYDVKM. CDR3 in DNA: TGTGCCAGCAGTCTGGGACTAGGAGGGAATCGGCAGTTCTTC. Translated, it gives CASSLGLGGNRQFF.

The chain joins TRBV28 to TRBJ1-1; weak D call: TRBD1 (6 bases). The CDR3 is made up of 14 amino acids. V lost 5 bases and J lost 3, with 13 bases in between. Germline CDR1 and CDR2: MDHEN and SYDVKM. Written as DNA, the CDR3 is TGTGCCAGCAGTAGGGCAGGGGCGGACACTGAAGCTTTCTTT. It encodes CASSRAGADTEAFF.

The V call is TRBV19, the J call TRBJ2-2; D unresolved. The CDR3 covers 15 residues. CDR1 is LNHDA and CDR2 is SQIVND in the germline V gene (reference sequence). Trimming left V 7 bases short and J 8 bases short, with 20 bases between. The CDR3 DNA sequence: TGTGCCAGTACGGCTGGACCCCGGATTGCGGGGGAGCTGTTTTTT. Its translation: CASTAGPRIAGELFF.

The chain couples TRBV6-2 or TRBV6-3 to TRBJ2-7; TRBD2 matches at 7 bases. V shed 4 bases, J shed 0 bases, and the junction held 6 bases outside the gene matches. The CDR3 extends over 15 amino acids. Germline CDR1 and CDR2: MNHEY and SVGEGT. The CDR3 here is CASSWSGRDSYEQYF. CDR3 DNA: TGTGCCAGCAGTTGGTCGGGGAGGGACTCCTACGAGCAGTACTTC.

The rearrangement joins TRBV10-3 to TRBJ2-7; 12 bases map to TRBD2. J was trimmed by 2 bases and V by 6 bases; bases with no gene match: 2. The CDR3 runs to 14 residues. The V gene's germline CDR1 is ENHRY and CDR2 SYGVKD. CDR3 region: CAIRLAGGTYEQYF. CDR3 DNA sequence: TGTGCCATCAGACTAGCGGGAGGAACCTACGAGCAGTACTTC.

This chain connects TRBV7-9 to TRBJ2-4; D is unclear. This CDR3 has 15 amino acids. Trimming removed 1 base from V and 7 bases from J, with 14 bases in between. Per germline, CDR1 SEHNR and CDR2 FQNEAQ (reference sequence). The CDR3 reads CASSLGSRISNIQYF. CDR3 coding DNA: TGTGCCAGCAGCTTAGGGTCTAGAATTTCGAACATTCAGTACTTC.

This chain joins TRBV5-6 and TRBJ1-2, with 8 positions matching TRBD1. This CDR3 spans 16 amino acids. Germline loops: CDR1 SGHDT, CDR2 YYEEEE. Losses at the gene ends were 4 bases for V and 1 base for J; bases not matched to a gene: 9. CDR3 bases: TGTGCCAGCAGCCCCGGGGCAGGGGGCAGTAACTATGGCTACACCTTC. This translates into CASSPGAGGSNYGYTF.

The V gene is TRBV2, the J gene TRBJ2-3, with no clear D. Germline V gives CDR1 SNHLY, CDR2 FYNNEI. V lost 8 bases and J 3 bases, leaving 18 bases between the germline ends. The CDR3 length is 15 residues. DNA of the CDR3: TGTGCCAGCGGAGTATCATTAACCTCGACAGATACGCAGTATTTT. This translates into CASGVSLTSTDTQYF.

To note about this clone: The junction differs from germline at one of its ends, possibly a read error. The CDR3 spells CSVDLGGPEFGIF. CDR3 bases: TGCAGCGTTGACCTGGGCGGGCCCGAGTTTGGGATCTTT. V gene TRBV29-1 combines with J gene TRBJ1-1; no definite D call. The CDR3 consists of 13 residues. Germline V lookup: CDR1 SQVTM, CDR2 ANQGSEA.

The chain recombines TRBV4-2 with TRBJ2-4, with TRBD2 identical over 9 bases. V was clipped by 1 base and J by 0 bases; unmatched bases: 4. This CDR3 region has 17 residues. Germline CDR1 and CDR2: LGHNA and YNFKEQ. The CDR3 sequence: CASSQASSGIAKNIQYF. CDR3 nucleotides: TGTGCCAGCAGCCAAGCATCTAGCGGGATAGCCAAAAACATTCAGTACTTC.

The rearrangement uses TRBV6-2 or TRBV6-3 and TRBJ2-2; no clear D gene. The CDR3 spans 15 residues. The germline gives CDR1 MNHEY, CDR2 SVGEGT. Trimming shortened V by 1 base and J by 3 bases, and 9 bases separated the two germline ends. CDR3 coding DNA: TGTGCCAGCAGTTACTGGGAACTTGACACCGGGGAGCTGTTTTTT. This gives the protein CASSYWELDTGELFF.

The V gene is TRBV15, the J gene TRBJ1-6; TRBD1 aligns across 10 bases. Trimming took 5 bases from V and 11 from J; bases not matched to a gene: 15. CDR1 and CDR2 from the germline V gene are LNHNV and YYDKDF (reference sequence). The CDR3 has 17 residues. CDR3 coding DNA: TGTGCCACCAGCGCCCGACAGGGGGCTTTTGTTGGTGCACCCCTCCACTTT. Protein product: CATSARQGAFVGAPLHF.

The CDR3 coding sequence is TGTGCCAGCAGCCTTCCGGGGACAGAAAATGAAAAACTGTTTTTT. Protein product: CASSLPGTENEKLFF. The chain recombines TRBV3-1 (or the pseudogene TRBV3-2) with TRBJ1-4; 7 bases line up with TRBD1. Germline V gene data show CDR1 as LGHDT and CDR2 as YNNKEL (reference sequence). The V and J ends lost 4 bases and 5 bases, in that order; junction bases with no gene match: 7. The length of the CDR3 is 15 residues.